This is a list of T cell receptor beta chains from one sample in a study of blood T cell repertoires in COVID-19. Data came from immunoSEQ multiplex PCR; TCRdb stores just in-frame clones and leaves some out. Of more than 400,000 clones in the sample, approximately 85% are singletons; the top ten hold roughly 3.1%. Sequences were obtained from peripheral blood. The receptors originated from a human donor in a cohort sampled during active COVID-19. The CDR3 runs from the conserved cysteine through the conserved F or W. Each record gives: V gene, J gene, clone size, CDR3 length, D gene, CDR3 DNA, CDR3 protein. The D gene is left open where the match is weak. Clone size, where shown, is once, few, many, or a class for clones that have expanded.

TRBV4-3	TRBJ1-4	.	17	TRBD1	TGCGCCAGCAGCCACGACGGACAGGGGTGGACTAATGAAAAACTGTTTTTT	CASSHDGQGWTNEKLFF
TRBV5-1	TRBJ2-7	.	15	.	TGCGCCAGCAGCTTGGACCTCCAAAAAAGCTCCGAGCAGTACTTC	CASSLDLQKSSEQYF
TRBV15	TRBJ2-6	once	16	.	TGTGCCACCAGCAGAGATCGGGAGTCTGGGGCCAACGTCCTGACTTTC	CATSRDRESGANVLTF
TRBV2	TRBJ2-3	.	13	.	TGTGCCGGGCACCGCGGGATCACAGATACGCAGTATTTT	CAGHRGITDTQYF
TRBV24-1	TRBJ2-1	once	12	.	TGTGCCACCAGTGCGGGGGACAATGAGCAGTTCTTC	CATSAGDNEQFF
TRBV2	TRBJ1-1	.	14	.	TGTGCCAGCAGCGCAGGGATAACAAACACTGAAGCTTTCTTT	CASSAGITNTEAFF
TRBV30	TRBJ1-1	.	12	.	TGTGCCTGGAGTGAGAGTCCCCACGGGGCTTTCTTT	CAWSESPHGAFF
TRBV10-3	TRBJ2-6	.	19	TRBD1	TGTGCCATCAGTGAGTCCCGGACAGGGGGCCTCGGTGGGGCCAACGTCCTGACTTTC	CAISESRTGGLGGANVLTF
TRBV19	TRBJ2-2	.	11	.	TGTGCCTCATGGAGGGGCGGGGAGCTGTTTTTT	CASWRGGELFF
TRBV2	TRBJ2-7	.	15	.	TGTGCCAGCAGTGCGGACTACCTCCGCTCCTACGAGCAGTACTTC	CASSADYLRSYEQYF
TRBV5-1	TRBJ2-4	.	13	.	TGCGCCAGCAGCTTGGCCGCCGGAGCCCACGAGTACTTC	CASSLAAGAHEYF
TRBV28	TRBJ1-5	.	16	TRBD1	TGTGCCAGCAGTCCGAGGACAGGGGGCTACAAACAGCCCCAGCATTTT	CASSPRTGGYKQPQHF
TRBV2	TRBJ2-1	few	13	.	TGTGCCAGCAGTAACTCCAGGGGAAATGAGCAGTTCTTC	CASSNSRGNEQFF
TRBV14	TRBJ1-1	.	15	.	TGTGCCAGCAGCCGGGCAGCTTCTATGAACACTGAAGCTTTCTTT	CASSRAASMNTEAFF
TRBV3-1/TRBV3-2	TRBJ1-1	once	16	.	TGTGCCAGCAGCCCGCTGTGGGGGGGTTTGAACACTGAAGCTTTCTTT	CASSPLWGGLNTEAFF
TRBV4-2	TRBJ1-2	few	16	TRBD1	TGTGCCAGCAGCCAAGGAGGCCAGGACAGGGGCAAAGGCTACACCTTC	CASSQGGQDRGKGYTF
TRBV6-2/TRBV6-3	TRBJ1-5	.	17	.	TGTGCCAGCAGTTACACCGACAGGAAGTATTACGGTCAGCCCCAGCATTTT	CASSYTDRKYYGQPQHF
TRBV15	TRBJ1-3	.	18	TRBD1	TGTGCCACCAGCAGAGCGAGGACAGGGGGCTATCCGGGAAACACCATATATTTT	CATSRARTGGYPGNTIYF
TRBV30	TRBJ2-3	.	14	TRBD2	TGTGCCTTGGGGGCTTTTAGCGGGAAAGATACGCAGTATTTT	CALGAFSGKDTQYF
TRBV28	TRBJ2-5	once	16	TRBD1	TGTGCCAGCAGTTCCCCTGGGACAGGGGGTCAAGAGACCCAGTACTTC	CASSSPGTGGQETQYF
TRBV7-3	TRBJ2-1	few	15	.	TGTGCCAGCAGCCTGGCCCAGGGACATTACAATGAGCAGTTCTTC	CASSLAQGHYNEQFF
TRBV3-1/TRBV3-2	TRBJ2-3	.	15	TRBD2	TGTGCCAGCAGTCCGGGACTAGGTCTTACAGATACGCAGTATTTT	CASSPGLGLTDTQYF
TRBV5-6	TRBJ1-3	.	15	.	TGTGCCAGCAGCTTTGGGCTGAGCTCTGGAAACACCATATATTTT	CASSFGLSSGNTIYF
TRBV18	TRBJ2-7	.	14	.	TGTGCCAGCTCACCCTCTACTGATACCTACGAGCAGTACTTC	CASSPSTDTYEQYF
TRBV3-1/TRBV3-2	TRBJ2-1	.	18	TRBD2	TGTGCCAGCAGCCACTTTCCTAGCGGAGTAGGGTTTTACAATGAGCAGTTCTTC	CASSHFPSGVGFYNEQFF
TRBV7-9	TRBJ2-7	.	15	TRBD2	TGTGCCAGCAGCTTCGTTGGCGGGAGGGCCTACGAGCAGTACTTC	CASSFVGGRAYEQYF
TRBV25-1	TRBJ2-5	once	14	TRBD1	TGTGCCAGCAGGATCGACAGGACAGGAGAGACCCAGTACTTC	CASRIDRTGETQYF
TRBV6-4	TRBJ1-1	.	13	.	TGTGCCAGCAGTCAGGACAGAACGGGTGAAGCTTTCTTT	CASSQDRTGEAFF
TRBV5-4	TRBJ2-5	.	13	.	TGTGCCAGCAGCTTGTCAGGGGTAGAGACCCAGTACTTC	CASSLSGVETQYF
TRBV19	TRBJ1-4	.	11	.	TGTGCCAGTAGTTTCGGTGAAAAACTGTTTTTT	CASSFGEKLFF
TRBV6-2/TRBV6-3	TRBJ2-1	.	14	TRBD2	TGTGCCAGCAGTTCAGCGGGAGAGAATAATGAGCAGTTCTTC	CASSSAGENNEQFF
TRBV10-2	TRBJ1-3	.	14	.	TGCGCCAGCAGTGAAACGGTCGTCGAAAACACCATATATTTT	CASSETVVENTIYF
TRBV27	TRBJ1-2	.	14	.	TGTGCCAGCAGTTACGCCGGGGTTGGAAATGGCTACACCTTC	CASSYAGVGNGYTF
TRBV11-2	TRBJ2-7	.	15	TRBD2	TGTGCCAGCAGCTTAAGGACTAGCAGCTCCTACGAGCAGTACTTC	CASSLRTSSSYEQYF
TRBV5-1	TRBJ2-2	.	14	TRBD1	TGCGCCAGCAGGGGGACAGGGGAAAACGGGGAGCTGTTTTTT	CASRGTGENGELFF
TRBV7-8	TRBJ2-4	.	17	.	TGTGCCAGCAGCCGAGCAACTAATGGGGAGCCCAAAAACATTCAGTACTTC	CASSRATNGEPKNIQYF
TRBV7-2	TRBJ2-2	.	15	.	TGTGCCAGCAGCTTCGAGGGCCTCGACACCGGGGAGCTGTTTTTT	CASSFEGLDTGELFF
TRBV7-2	TRBJ2-3	.	15	.	TGTGCCAGCAGCGGCAAGCGCACTAGCACAGATACGCAGTATTTT	CASSGKRTSTDTQYF
TRBV9	TRBJ2-5	.	14	TRBD2	TGTGCCAGCAACTTAGCGGGAGGGGGAGAGACCCAGTACTTC	CASNLAGGGETQYF
TRBV7-3	TRBJ2-7	.	14	.	TGTGCCAGCAGCACCACCGGGGGAGTGAGCGAGCAGTACTTC	CASSTTGGVSEQYF
TRBV7-8	TRBJ1-2	.	15	.	TGTGCCAGCAGCTTAAACTCGCTAGGGAGGAATGGCTACACCTTC	CASSLNSLGRNGYTF
TRBV29-1	TRBJ2-7	.	15	.	TGCAGCGTTGGACAGGTAATTGGCCCTACCTACGAGCAGTACTTC	CSVGQVIGPTYEQYF
TRBV7-3	TRBJ2-2	.	19	TRBD2	TGTGCCAGCAGCAAAAAGATCGGTAGCGGGACCTCGAGGACCGGGGAGCTGTTTTTT	CASSKKIGSGTSRTGELFF
TRBV10-1	TRBJ2-7	once	14	TRBD2	TGCGCCAGCAGTGAAGTTGGGGCGGGAGGTGAGCAGTACTTC	CASSEVGAGGEQYF
TRBV28	TRBJ2-1	.	13	.	TGTGCCAGCAAGGCCGACCCCAGGAATGAGCAGTTCTTC	CASKADPRNEQFF
TRBV3-1/TRBV3-2	TRBJ2-3	.	12	.	TGTGCCAGCAGCCGCGGTTCGCATACGCAGTATTTT	CASSRGSHTQYF
TRBV30	TRBJ2-3	few	13	TRBD1	TGTGCCAGCCGGGACAGGGGAACAGATACGCAGTATTTT	CASRDRGTDTQYF
TRBV19	TRBJ2-1	.	16	TRBD2	TGTGCCAGTAGTATCCCTACTAGCGGGATCTACAATGAGCAGTTCTTC	CASSIPTSGIYNEQFF
TRBV5-1	TRBJ1-2	once	13	TRBD1	TGCGCCAGCAGCTCTCAGGGGGCCGGCGGCTACACCTTC	CASSSQGAGGYTF
TRBV6-6	TRBJ2-7	.	13	.	TGTGCCAGCAGCTCCCGGGACATTTACGAGCAGTACTTC	CASSSRDIYEQYF
TRBV7-8	TRBJ1-1	.	14	.	TGTGCCAGCAGCTTAGGTGGCAGGGGCACTGAAGCTTTCTTT	CASSLGGRGTEAFF
TRBV12-3/TRBV12-4	TRBJ2-3	.	13	TRBD2	TGTGCCAGCACCGGACTAGCGGCAGATACGCAGTATTTT	CASTGLAADTQYF
TRBV6-6	TRBJ1-1	.	13	.	TGTGCCAGCAGCATCCGCGGGGAAGGCGAAGCTTTCTTT	CASSIRGEGEAFF
TRBV5-1	TRBJ2-7	.	15	.	TGCGCCAGCAGCTTGGCAGGGAATGGGCTCTACGAGCAGTACTTC	CASSLAGNGLYEQYF
TRBV19	TRBJ2-2	.	13	.	TGTGCCAGTAGCCGACAGGCCGTTGGGGAGCTGTTTTTT	CASSRQAVGELFF
TRBV27	TRBJ2-7	.	16	TRBD1	TGTGCCAGCAGCCGGAACAGGGGGTCGGCGCCCTACGAGCAGTACTTC	CASSRNRGSAPYEQYF
TRBV6-2/TRBV6-3	TRBJ2-6	.	17	.	TGTGCCAGCAGTCTCCAGGGGAAGATTTCTGGGGCCAACGTCCTGACTTTC	CASSLQGKISGANVLTF
TRBV2	TRBJ1-1	.	17	TRBD1	TGTGCCAGTAACCCTAGGGGACAGGGGGCTTCGAACACTGAAGCTTTCTTT	CASNPRGQGASNTEAFF
TRBV7-2	TRBJ2-1	.	14	.	TGTGCCAGCAGCTTGTATATCGGCCGGGATGAGCAGTTCTTC	CASSLYIGRDEQFF